The entry below describes one TCR beta chain. Authors' processing steps: The authors estimated nucleated cell counts from reference gene primer amplification. Clones were read by immunoSEQ multiplex PCR, and TCRdb kept only the in-frame ones, dropping some. For V, J and clone size, that table is used; D and trimming come from the DNA. The table includes roughly 500,000 clones, 89% detected once. This entry is derived from a study of blood T cell repertoires in COVID-19. Overall study context: The United States, Italy and Spain supplied acute and convalescent COVID-19 samples. The analysed material was cDNA or gDNA that came from T cells, B-cell-depleted T cells, or PBMCs.

Between the trimmed V and J ends, which lost 2 bases and 1 base, there was a span of 8 bases. CDR3 size: 14 residues. The germline gives CDR1 SEHNR, CDR2 FQNEAQ (reference sequence). The sequence was obtained from a man younger than 35 with COVID-19, enrolled during active disease. V usage is TRBV7-9 and J usage is TRBJ2-5, with TRBD2 as a possible D gene (5 bases). Sequencing used peripheral blood. The CDR3, as DNA: TGTGCCAGCAGCTTATCACGGGGCCAAGAGACCCAGTACTTC. Its protein product is CASSLSRGQETQYF.